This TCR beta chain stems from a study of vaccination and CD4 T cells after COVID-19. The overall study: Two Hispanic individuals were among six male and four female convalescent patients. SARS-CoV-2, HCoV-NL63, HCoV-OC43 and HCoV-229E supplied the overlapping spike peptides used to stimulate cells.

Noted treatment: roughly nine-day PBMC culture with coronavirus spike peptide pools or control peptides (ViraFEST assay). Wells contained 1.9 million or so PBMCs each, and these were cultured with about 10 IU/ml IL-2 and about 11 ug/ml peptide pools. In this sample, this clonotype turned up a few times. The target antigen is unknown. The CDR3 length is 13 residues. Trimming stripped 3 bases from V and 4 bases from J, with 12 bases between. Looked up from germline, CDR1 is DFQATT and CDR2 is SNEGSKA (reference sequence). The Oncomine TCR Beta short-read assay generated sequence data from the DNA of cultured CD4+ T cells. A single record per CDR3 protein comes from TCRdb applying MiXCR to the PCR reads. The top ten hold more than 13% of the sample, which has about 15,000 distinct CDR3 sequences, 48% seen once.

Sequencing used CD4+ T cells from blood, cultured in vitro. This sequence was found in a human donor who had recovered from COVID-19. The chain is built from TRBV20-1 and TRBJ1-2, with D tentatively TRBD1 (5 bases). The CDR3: CSARGEGVYGYTF. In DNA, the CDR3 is TGCAGTGCTAGGGGGGAGGGTGTCTATGGCTACACCTTC.